This T cell receptor (beta chain) was observed in a study of molecular identifiers for immune sequencing clone quantification. Study-wide results and limits: Spiked Jurkat TCR RNA equivalent to one cell reportedly surfaced among some 1 million naive cells. Over 99% of CMV-specific effector molecules, but under 1% of naive ones, were in clones above 20 copies.

It was with previously described methods and listed TCR primers that bulk TCR libraries were made. Via MiXCR, TCRdb re-called the PCR reads, giving one row per CDR3 protein. Of more than 550,000 distinct CDR3 sequences in the sample, approximately 24% were seen once. Naive CD8 T cells, phenotype CD8+CD4-CCR7+CD45RA+, were sorted. Germline loops: CDR1 SGHDN, CDR2 FVKESK. The CDR3 extends over 13 amino acids. The count of this clonotype is one. Its antigen is unknown. The germline gene is not matched at one end of the junction; a read error may be the cause. This TCR was recovered from a human donor in good health. Some libraries in this study had Jurkat cell RNA spiked in. This chain uses TRBV14 with TRBJ2-7; 8 nucleotides line up with TRBD2. The sequencing input was naive CD8+ T cells from blood, with Jurkat cell RNA spiked in. Subset of the sample: FACS-sorted CD8+CD4-CCR7+CD45RA+ naive T cells. CDR3 nucleotides: TGTCCCAGCAGCCAAGGGGGACTAGGCGAGCAGTACTTC. As protein: CPSSQGGLGEQYF.